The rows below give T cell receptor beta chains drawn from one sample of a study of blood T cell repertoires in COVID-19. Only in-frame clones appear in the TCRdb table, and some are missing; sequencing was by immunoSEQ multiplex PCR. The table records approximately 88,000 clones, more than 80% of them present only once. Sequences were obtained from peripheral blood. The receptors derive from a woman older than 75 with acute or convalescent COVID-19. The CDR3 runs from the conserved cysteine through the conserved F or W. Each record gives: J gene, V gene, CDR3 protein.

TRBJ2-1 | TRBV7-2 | CASSLALAGGGEQFF
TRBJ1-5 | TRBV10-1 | CASMDPGGNQPQHF
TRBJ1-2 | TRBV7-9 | CASSPAGWREGGYTF
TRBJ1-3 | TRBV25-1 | CASSEYKRTGTGNTIYF
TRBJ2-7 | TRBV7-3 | CASSLSGLISYEQYF
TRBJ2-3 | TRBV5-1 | CASSHRGSGDTQYF
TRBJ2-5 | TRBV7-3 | CASSPGRDSLPTQYF
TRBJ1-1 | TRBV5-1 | CASSVTGGTEAFF
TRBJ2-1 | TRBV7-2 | CASSSGGVIRDEQFF
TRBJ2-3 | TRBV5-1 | CASSSRLAGLTDTQYF
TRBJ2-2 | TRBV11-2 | CASSLEWGGAANTGELFF
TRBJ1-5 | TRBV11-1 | CASSLDGQGDQPQHF
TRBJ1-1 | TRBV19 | CASSMGGTEAFF
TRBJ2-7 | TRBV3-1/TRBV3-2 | CASSQRTSNLGEQYF
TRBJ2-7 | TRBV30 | CAWSVGTVYEQYF
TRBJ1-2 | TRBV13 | CASSHTRGSYTF